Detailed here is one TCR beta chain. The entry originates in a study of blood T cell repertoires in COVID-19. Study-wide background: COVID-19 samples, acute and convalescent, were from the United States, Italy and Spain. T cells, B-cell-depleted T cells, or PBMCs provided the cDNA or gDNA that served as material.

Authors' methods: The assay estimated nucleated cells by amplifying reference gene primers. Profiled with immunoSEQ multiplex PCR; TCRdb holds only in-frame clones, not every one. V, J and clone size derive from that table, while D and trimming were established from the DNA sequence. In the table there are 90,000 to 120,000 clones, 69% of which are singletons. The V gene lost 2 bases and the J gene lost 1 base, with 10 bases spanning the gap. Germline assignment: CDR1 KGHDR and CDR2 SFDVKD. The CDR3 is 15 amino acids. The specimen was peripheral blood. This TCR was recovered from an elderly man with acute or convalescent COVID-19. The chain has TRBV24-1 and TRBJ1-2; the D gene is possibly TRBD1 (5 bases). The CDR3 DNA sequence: TGTGCCACCAGTGATTATAGGGGAGGTAACTATGGCTACACCTTC. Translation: CATSDYRGGNYGYTF.